By sample share, the clone carrying this T cell receptor (beta chain) is medium-sized (0.01 to 0.1%). The antigen is unknown. None of the patients had undergone any treatment ahead of thyroid surgery. The record originates from a study of metastatic and nonmetastatic thyroid tumors. Background on the study: Repertoire comparisons spanned blood and tumor or nodule tissue from malignant and benign thyroid patients.

Original handling: Clinicopathological groups supplied CDR3 differences that were used to build a distant-metastasis classifier for papillary thyroid cancer. TCRdb re-processed the PCR reads through MiXCR. The V and J calls were determined by TCRdb, not by the authors. The sample has roughly 45,000 clones, approximately 3% seen once. CDR1 and CDR2 from the germline V gene are DFQATT and SNEGSKA (reference sequence). The CDR3 is 15 amino acids. V trimming: 6 bases; J trimming: 7 bases; junction bases outside the gene matches: 14. Study findings and constraints: Within blood and tumor, benign nodules reportedly had significantly lower TCR beta diversity than malignant thyroid tumors did.

The receptor's source is a female donor with papillary thyroid cancer or a benign thyroid nodule (not recorded which). Some clones in this sample may be carry-over from other donors' samples. Input material: blood. J is TRBJ2-3 and V is TRBV20-1, with 9 bases aligning to TRBD1. The CDR3 DNA follows: TGCAGTGCATTGCCTGTTGCGGGACAGGGAAATACGCAGTATTTT. Amino acid sequence: CSALPVAGQGNTQYF.